This is a list of T cell receptor beta chains from one sample in a study of blood T cells in healthy people across ages. One entry per CDR3 protein, called by TCRdb with MiXCR from the 5' RACE reads. The sample includes roughly 930,000 distinct CDR3 sequences, under 50% of them seen just once. Sequencing was carried out using blood. The receptors were gathered from a man younger than 40 in good health. Both conserved end residues are trimmed from each CDR3. The order of the fields is V gene, J gene, CDR3 protein.

TRBV9	TRBJ1-1	ASSPRQPGIEAF
TRBV6-2/TRBV6-3	TRBJ2-3	ASSSHGGSGDNTDTQY
TRBV7-3	TRBJ2-3	ASSFSGPTRTDTQY
TRBV28	TRBJ2-3	ASSTGGGLTTDTQY
TRBV6-5	TRBJ1-1	ASSYERQRGKAF
TRBV6-5	TRBJ1-4	ASRRDLSTNEKLF
TRBV28	TRBJ1-6	ASSPDRGLLNSPLH
TRBV29-1	TRBJ2-1	SVGWLAGYNEQF
TRBV3-1	TRBJ2-1	ASSQFSGGSYNEQF
TRBV7-9	TRBJ2-5	ASSSGGREETQY
TRBV7-8	TRBJ2-7	ASRFGTGNEQY
TRBV6-1	TRBJ2-7	ASSLVTGTGAYEQY
TRBV15	TRBJ2-1	ATSRDSEGSYNEQF
TRBV6-6	TRBJ2-5	ASVRGGTQY
TRBV4-2	TRBJ2-7	ASSQGQVVTYEQY
TRBV5-1	TRBJ2-3	ASSGLGLLTDTQY
TRBV4-1	TRBJ1-6	ASSQMERDNSPLH
TRBV7-9	TRBJ2-7	ASSLAPGPDYEQY
TRBV7-6	TRBJ2-7	ASSLAGTLYYEQY
TRBV7-2	TRBJ2-5	ASSFYPNEQY
TRBV6-2/TRBV6-3	TRBJ2-3	ASSYFQGSTDTQY
TRBV29-1	TRBJ2-3	SVEVSEDTQY
TRBV28	TRBJ1-5	ASSGTLVLYQPQH
TRBV7-2	TRBJ2-3	ASSLYRGQGTDTQY
TRBV4-2	TRBJ2-1	ASSQDKLAGAQF
TRBV7-9	TRBJ2-1	ASSFELTGVYNEQF
TRBV20-1	TRBJ2-3	SARDRAENTDTQY
TRBV3-1	TRBJ1-1	ASSPVWGQMNPEAF